This T cell receptor beta chain was captured by sequencing in a study of monozygotic twins with cystic fibrosis. On this clone: The antigen remains undetermined.

Produced via immunoSEQ multiplex PCR; TCRdb's table is partial and in-frame only. The sample holds fewer than 30,000 clones; about nine tenths are singletons and the top ten take approximately 0.5%. The CDR3 sequence is 12 residues long. Per germline, CDR1 SGHVS and CDR2 FQNEAQ. The germline V and J ends were trimmed by 5 bases and 2 bases, with 7 bases remaining between them. Study-wide points: V usage most resembled the co-twin in 13 of 16 pairs.

This chain links TRBV7-8 with TRBJ2-7; no clear D gene. Material for sequencing was blood. The source of this sequence is a girl aged 2 to 9 with cystic fibrosis. The CDR3 loop reads CASSPHTYEQYF. CDR3 DNA sequence: TGTGCCAGCAGCCCGCATACCTACGAGCAGTACTTC.